This T cell receptor beta chain was documented in a study of T cell responses to AZD1222 COVID-19 vaccine. General study points: Mostly white British, mostly female donors; authors suggested clonal diversity may be underestimated. Dominant CD4 TCR responses targeted spike regions 160-218 and 743-854.

On this clone: Its antigen is currently unknown.

This CDR3 region has 17 residues. The germline V and J ends were trimmed by 5 bases and 0 bases, with 14 bases remaining between them. Germline CDR1 reads SEHNR; CDR2 reads FQNEAQ (reference sequence). The repertoire was sequenced with immunoSEQ multiplex PCR; TCRdb's copy has only in-frame clones and lacks some. This table has about 99,000 clones, about 89% appearing once. J is TRBJ1-6 and V is TRBV7-9; D call uncertain. The sequence was obtained from an adult who received the MenACWY meningococcal vaccine as a control. Specimen: peripheral blood, collected 28 days after the second dose of the MenACWY control vaccine. CDR3 coding DNA: TGTGCCAGCAGCCCGCTAGGAGCGGGCTCCTATAATTCACCCCTCCACTTT. It encodes CASSPLGAGSYNSPLHF.